The next 22 T cell receptor beta chains were all read from a single sample in a study of neurological immune-mediated disorders. A single record per CDR3 protein comes from TCRdb applying MiXCR to the 5' RACE reads. Of tens of thousands of distinct CDR3 sequences listed, 2.5% are singletons. Sample: PBMCs. These receptors all stem from a man in his fifties or sixties with multiple sclerosis.

This clonotype has a count of ten or more. This rearrangement joins TRBV20-1 to TRBJ2-3, with a possible D match to TRBD2 (6 bases). Trimming took 3 bases from V and 4 from J, leaving 11 bases between them. CDR1 and CDR2 (germline): DFQATT, SNEGSKA (reference sequence). This CDR3 contains 13 residues. The CDR3 is CSARAGGADTQYF. The DNA of the CDR3 is TGCAGTGCTAGGGCAGGCGGGGCAGATACGCAGTATTTT.

This clonotype was picked up many times. The V gene is TRBV5-1, the J gene TRBJ1-1, with D possibly TRBD1 on 6 matching bases. The germline V and J ends were trimmed by 0 bases and 6 bases, with 18 bases remaining between them. CDR1 SGHRS and CDR2 YFSETQ come from the germline V gene. There are 16 residues in the CDR3. DNA for the CDR3: TGCGCCAGCAGCTTGGCCCGCGGAGGGGGAAGCTCTGAAGCTTTCTTT. Protein product: CASSLARGGGSSEAFF.

At least ten counts were recorded for this clonotype. The V and J genes are TRBV4-1 and TRBJ2-7, with D perhaps matching TRBD1 (6 bases). The CDR3 runs to 14 residues. Germline V CDR1 and CDR2: MGHRA, YSYEKL. V was trimmed by 1 base and J by 2 bases, leaving 9 bases between them. CDR3 DNA sequence: TGCGCCAGCAGCCAAGGCTGGACAGCCTACGAGCAGTACTTC. Its translation: CASSQGWTAYEQYF.

The V gene is TRBV15, the J gene TRBJ2-7; D tentatively reads TRBD1 or TRBD2 (6 bases each). This CDR3 contains 15 residues. Germline loops: CDR1 LNHNV, CDR2 YYDKDF (reference sequence). V lost 1 base and J lost 1, with 11 bases in between. The CDR3 bases are TGTGCCACCAGCAGAGGGGGGGCAGGTTCCTACGAGCAGTACTTC. Translated, it gives CATSRGGAGSYEQYF.

This clonotype was observed at least ten times. The CDR3, as DNA: TGCAGTGCATACCTCCAGGGGGCTGAAGCTTTCTTT. This sequence encodes CSAYLQGAEAFF. The chain recombines TRBV20-1 with TRBJ1-1; 7 bases match TRBD1. The CDR3 has 12 residues. After removal of 6 bases from V and 6 bases from J, the junction contained 7 bases not matched to a gene. The germline gives CDR1 DFQATT, CDR2 SNEGSKA (reference sequence).

The chain recombines TRBV29-1 with TRBJ1-1, with TRBD1 as a possible D gene (5 bases). The ends were cut back, 3 bases at V and 0 bases at J, with 8 bases in the middle. The CDR3 totals 13 residues. The germline gives CDR1 SQVTM, CDR2 ANQGSEA. The CDR3 bases are TGCAGCGTTGACCAGGGAATGAACACTGAAGCTTTCTTT. Protein sequence: CSVDQGMNTEAFF.

This clonotype was observed at least ten times. The CDR3 sequence: CSAPHLRITGTQYF. Written as DNA, the CDR3 is TGCAGTGCTCCACATTTGCGTATAACGGGGACCCAGTACTTC. The gene calls are TRBV20-1 and TRBJ2-5; D remains unclear. Germline CDR1 is DFQATT and CDR2 is SNEGSKA (reference sequence). CDR3 size: 14 residues. Trimming pared 5 bases from V and 7 bases from J, leaving 20 bases between.

In its sample, this clonotype was seen many times. An end of the junction does not agree with germline; a read error may underlie this. This chain connects TRBV4-2 to TRBJ1-6; tentative D call: TRBD1 (5 bases). This CDR3 spans 15 amino acids. Germline loops: CDR1 LGHNA, CDR2 YNFKEQ. CDR3 in DNA: TGTGCCAGCAGCCAAGATTCCAGGGTGAATTCACCCCTCAACTTT. Encoded protein: CASSQDSRVNSPLNF.

There are many counts of this clonotype. V gene TRBV7-9 combines with J gene TRBJ2-1; TRBD1 aligns across 8 bases. The V and J ends lost 5 bases and 7 bases, in that order; junction bases with no gene match: 13. Germline values: CDR1 SEHNR, CDR2 FQNEAQ (reference sequence). The CDR3 spans 16 residues. The CDR3 is CASSPPPGQGSNEQFF. The CDR3 bases are TGTGCCAGCAGCCCACCCCCCGGACAGGGTTCGAATGAGCAGTTCTTC.

This clonotype was picked up many times. The rearrangement uses TRBV4-1 and TRBJ1-1; a weak D match, TRBD1 (6 bases). V was pared by 10 bases and J by 5 bases, with 17 bases between. Per germline, CDR1 MGHRA and CDR2 YSYEKL. This CDR3 spans 13 amino acids. The CDR3 DNA follows: TGCGCCACCTCACTGGGGGCAGGAACTGAAGCTTTCTTT. It is translated as CATSLGAGTEAFF.

This clonotype was detected many times. V usage is TRBV5-1 and J usage is TRBJ2-5; D may correspond to TRBD1 or TRBD2 (6 bases each). Looked up from germline, CDR1 is SGHRS and CDR2 is YFSETQ. This CDR3 is built from 17 residues. V lost 0 bases and J lost 5, with 20 bases in between. This CDR3 is CASSLVSGAAPGETQYF. DNA of the CDR3: TGCGCCAGCAGCTTGGTTTCGGGGGCAGCCCCTGGGGAGACCCAGTACTTC.

This clonotype was detected many times. This chain connects TRBV10-3 to TRBJ2-7; tentatively, D is TRBD1 (5 bases). This CDR3 has 13 amino acids. Trimming removed 3 bases at V and 1 base at J, with 7 bases between. Germline V gene lookup returns CDR1 ENHRY and CDR2 SYGVKD. CDR3: CAISEGVSYEQYF. The CDR3 nucleotides are TGTGCCATCAGTGAAGGGGTTTCCTACGAGCAGTACTTC.

This clonotype was counted many times. The J gene is TRBJ1-2, the V gene TRBV7-2; 9 bases are shared with TRBD1. CDR3 length: 16 residues. Unmatched junction bases numbered 8, after V lost 1 base and J lost 5 bases. Germline values: CDR1 SGHTA, CDR2 FQGNSA. For the CDR3, the DNA is TGTGCCAGCAGCTTAGAGGGACAGGGAGTGTCGTATGGCTACACCTTC. It yields the protein CASSLEGQGVSYGYTF.

This clonotype has ten or more counts. The rearrangement uses TRBV20-1 and TRBJ1-5, with D perhaps TRBD1 (5 bases). V was trimmed by 0 bases and J by 2 bases, leaving 11 bases between them. The CDR3 spans 15 residues. Germline V gene lookup returns CDR1 DFQATT and CDR2 SNEGSKA (reference sequence). CDR3 sequence reads: CSARDWRGGNQPQHF. The CDR3 DNA reads as TGCAGTGCTAGAGATTGGCGGGGCGGCAATCAGCCCCAGCATTTT.

This clonotype was detected ten times or more. The V call is TRBV18, the J call TRBJ1-6; 9 bases agree with TRBD1. The CDR3 is 16 amino acids. Trimming took 6 bases from V and 7 from J; bases not matched to a gene: 10. The germline V gene has CDR1 KGHSH and CDR2 LQKENI. Here the CDR3 DNA reads TGTGCCAGCTCCCCCACAGGGGGCGACCAGAATTCACCCCTCCACTTT. It codes for CASSPTGGDQNSPLHF.

At least ten counts were recorded for this clonotype. The genes are TRBV7-2 and TRBJ2-3; TRBD2 might be the D (5 bases). The CDR3 is 16 residues long. In germline, CDR1 is SGHTA, CDR2 FQGNSA. Between the trimmed V and J ends, which lost 2 bases and 2 bases, there was a span of 14 bases. CDR3 nucleotides: TGTGCCAGCAGCTTACCCGCAGGACTTACCACAGATACGCAGTATTTT. Amino acid sequence: CASSLPAGLTTDTQYF.

This clonotype was counted ten times or more. V usage is TRBV5-1 and J usage is TRBJ2-1, with 7 positions matching TRBD2. V was pared by 3 bases and J by 1 base, with 4 bases of the junction left unmatched. This CDR3 comprises 15 residues. Germline CDR1 SGHRS, CDR2 YFSETQ. CDR3 sequence reads: CASSSVGGSYNEQFF. The CDR3 nucleotides are TGCGCCAGCAGCTCGGTGGGGGGGTCCTACAATGAGCAGTTCTTC.

This clonotype occurred many times. The DNA of the CDR3 is TGCAGTGCTAGAGTATACAGCGGGGGGGCCTCGAATGAGCAGTTCTTC. This sequence encodes CSARVYSGGASNEQFF. The chain carries TRBV20-1 and TRBJ2-1; 10 bases align to TRBD2. The CDR3 is 16 amino acids. After removal of 1 base from V and 7 bases from J, the junction contained 10 bases not matched to a gene. CDR1 is DFQATT and CDR2 is SNEGSKA in the germline V gene (reference sequence).

The rearrangement links TRBV7-2 to TRBJ1-1, with D uncertain. V lost 1 base and J lost 2, with 8 bases in between. Germline lookup yields CDR1 SGHTA and CDR2 FQGNSA. The CDR3 spans 14 residues. The CDR3 spells CTSSLGLGNTEAFF. For the CDR3, the DNA is TGTACCAGCAGCTTAGGGTTGGGTAACACTGAAGCTTTCTTT.

This clonotype turned up a few times. This may be a read error: a much more frequent sequence differs by one nucleotide. The J gene is TRBJ1-5, the V gene TRBV15; no firm D call. Germline V gives CDR1 LNHNV, CDR2 YYDKDF (reference sequence). This CDR3 region has 16 residues. Trimming took off 0 bases at V and 3 bases at J, with 12 bases between the two ends. The CDR3 nucleotides read TGTGCCACCAGCAGAGATTTCGGGAAATACAATCAGCCCCAGCATTTT. This gives the protein CATSRDFGKYNQPQHF.

The table lists this clonotype with many counts. The chain is built from TRBV6-5 and TRBJ2-2; D may be TRBD1 or TRBD2 (5 bases each). This CDR3 contains 15 residues. Trimming removed 4 bases from V and 6 bases from J, with 15 bases in between. Germline V gives CDR1 MNHEY, CDR2 SVGAGI. The CDR3 nucleotides read TGTGCCAGCAGTTGGGGTCTAACGGGACCCGGGGAGCTGTTTTTT. Its translation is CASSWGLTGPGELFF.

This clonotype was seen ten or more times. This may be a read error: a much more frequent sequence differs by one nucleotide. The chain uses TRBV12-3 or TRBV12-4 and TRBJ2-1, with a possible D match to TRBD2 (6 bases). The V gene lost 5 bases and the J gene lost 9 bases, with 14 bases spanning the gap. The CDR3 has 13 amino acids. The CDR3 DNA reads TGTGCCAGCAGTCTGCAAAAGGGAGGTGAGCAGTTCTTC. The encoded protein is CASSLQKGGEQFF.